The subject of this entry is one T cell receptor (beta chain). The V end lost 0 bases, the J end lost 1 base, and 6 bases lay between the germline ends. Germline values: CDR1 SGDLS, CDR2 YYNGEE. This CDR3 has 14 amino acids. Under the authors' procedure: Amplification from reference gene primers served as the basis for estimated nucleated cell counts. Clones were read by immunoSEQ multiplex PCR, and TCRdb kept only the in-frame ones, dropping some. That table gives V, J and clone size, and the DNA gave D and trimming. The data show over 50,000 clones, roughly 80% seen once. The data derive from a study of blood T cell repertoires in COVID-19. Study in general: Italy, Spain and the United States were the sources of the convalescent and acute COVID-19 samples. T cells, B-cell-depleted T cells, or PBMCs provided the cDNA or gDNA that served as material.

Material: peripheral blood. The chain combines TRBV9 with TRBJ2-3; D is undetermined. This receptor was obtained from a man between 65 and 85 years old with acute or convalescent COVID-19. CDR3 amino acids: CASSVGPRTDTQYF. The DNA for the CDR3 is TGTGCCAGCAGCGTAGGGCCGCGCACAGATACGCAGTATTTT.